What follows are 11 T cell receptor beta chains derived from one specimen sequenced in a study of CD8 T cells in Susac syndrome. With random hexamers, reverse transcription was performed on roughly 0.45 to 1 ug of RNA. TCRdb redid the calling of the immunoSEQ multiplex PCR reads with MiXCR, one entry per CDR3 protein. The sample yields around 190,000 distinct CDR3 sequences, around 93% seen once. The sample comprised CD4+ T cells from PBMCs. The receptors originated from a human donor in good health.

This chain links TRBV24-1 with TRBJ2-5; tentative D call: TRBD1 (5 bases). CDR1 is KGHDR and CDR2 is SFDVKD in the germline V gene. Trimming removed 4 bases at V and 3 bases at J, with 14 bases between. CDR3 length: 15 residues. CDR3 DNA: TGTGCCACCAGTGACGAACAGGATGGGGAAGAGACCCAGTACTTC. This encodes CATSDEQDGEETQYF.

The V gene is TRBV7-6, the J gene TRBJ2-2; TRBD2 agrees at 7 bases. This CDR3 spans 16 amino acids. Germline V gives CDR1 SGHVS, CDR2 FNYEAQ. Trimming cost V 0 bases and J 4 bases; bases outside gene matches: 5. This chain's CDR3 is CASSLARGLPTGELFF. The CDR3 DNA is TGTGCCAGCAGCTTAGCGCGGGGACTACCCACCGGGGAGCTGTTTTTT.

The rearrangement joins TRBV7-9 to TRBJ1-5, with 9 bases fitting TRBD1. Germline CDR1 and CDR2: SEHNR and FQNEAQ (reference sequence). The CDR3 length is 16 residues. V gave up 1 base and J gave up 6 bases; unmatched junction bases: 7. The CDR3 DNA reads TGTGCCAGCAGCTTAGGTACAGGGGGCGCGTTTCAGCCCCAGCATTTT. Amino acids: CASSLGTGGAFQPQHF.

The V call is TRBV12-3 or TRBV12-4, the J call TRBJ2-3, with D uncertain. The CDR3 length is 13 residues. Trimming left V 8 bases short and J 4 bases short, with 13 bases between. CDR3 residues: CASGLGLADTQYF. In DNA, the CDR3 is TGTGCCAGCGGCCTGGGCCTTGCAGATACGCAGTATTTT.

The chain joins TRBV11-3 to TRBJ2-5, with a possible D match to TRBD1 (5 bases). The CDR3 totals 13 residues. Germline V CDR1 and CDR2: SGHNT, YENEEA. Trimming stripped 4 bases from V and 5 bases from J, with 11 bases between. The CDR3: CASSSEQGETQYF. CDR3 nucleotide sequence: TGTGCCAGCAGCTCGGAGCAGGGCGAGACCCAGTACTTC.

The V call is TRBV5-1, the J call TRBJ2-1; D possibly matches TRBD1 or TRBD2 (6 bases each). Germline values: CDR1 SGHRS, CDR2 YFSETQ. This CDR3 is built from 16 residues. The ends were cut back, 0 bases at V and 2 bases at J, with 12 bases in the middle. The CDR3 DNA reads TGCGCCAGCAGCTTGGAGGGGGGTCGCCCCTACAATGAGCAGTTCTTC. This gives the protein CASSLEGGRPYNEQFF.

The chain uses TRBV6-6 and TRBJ2-3; 12 nucleotides align to TRBD1. V lost 2 bases to trimming and J lost 3 bases; unmatched junction nucleotides: 3. Germline lookup yields CDR1 MNHNY and CDR2 SVGAGI (reference sequence). There are 16 residues in the CDR3. The CDR3 loop reads CASSYGTGGATDTQYF. DNA for the CDR3: TGTGCCAGCAGTTACGGGACAGGGGGCGCAACAGATACGCAGTATTTT.

The chain recombines TRBV28 with TRBJ1-1; TRBD1 agrees at 11 bases. The CDR3 contains 14 residues. V was pared by 6 bases and J by 12 bases, with 12 bases of the junction left unmatched. The germline V gene encodes CDR1 MDHEN and CDR2 SYDVKM. The CDR3 is CASRRNRDRGFTFF. The CDR3 DNA sequence: TGTGCCAGCAGACGGAACCGGGACAGGGGGTTCACTTTCTTT.

The chain has TRBV20-1 and TRBJ2-7, with D perhaps TRBD1 or TRBD2 (6 bases each). Per the germline V gene, CDR1 is DFQATT and CDR2 is SNEGSKA (reference sequence). V was shortened by 5 bases and J by 11 bases, with 25 bases between the two germline ends. The CDR3 covers 14 residues. CDR3 residues: CSALGGGLSQEKYF. CDR3 bases: TGCAGTGCTCTCGGAGGGGGGCTGTCCCAGGAAAAGTACTTC.

The rearrangement links TRBV5-1 to TRBJ1-4, with TRBD1 identical over 7 bases. The junction had 6 bases not matched to a gene; V was cut back by 0 bases and J by 4 bases. Germline V gene lookup returns CDR1 SGHRS and CDR2 YFSETQ. The CDR3 consists of 16 residues. The CDR3 sequence: CASSLASDRLNEKLFF. The DNA for the CDR3 is TGCGCCAGCAGCTTGGCCTCGGACAGGCTTAATGAAAAACTGTTTTTT. The full variable domain, rest sourced from reference TRBV5-1 and TRBJ1-4, is KAGVTQTPRYLIKTRGQQVTLSCSPISGHRSVSWYQQTPGQGLQFLFEYFSETQRNKGNFPGRFSGRQFSNSRSEMNVSTLELGDSALYLCASSLASDRLNEKLFFGSGTQLSVL.

The J gene is TRBJ2-5, the V gene TRBV3-1, with 12 bases matching TRBD2. The CDR3 length is 14 residues. The V gene's germline CDR1 is LGHDT and CDR2 YNNKEL (reference sequence). The trim removed 6 bases at V and 5 bases at J, leaving 4 bases unmatched. CDR3 residues: CASRWTSGVETQYF. The CDR3, as DNA: TGTGCCAGCAGGTGGACTAGCGGGGTTGAGACCCAGTACTTC.